The 16 T cell receptor beta chains below all came from one sample that was sequenced in a study of cytomegalovirus exposure and HLA in healthy donors. The PCR made use of 60 Vbeta and 13 Jbeta primers. The data were produced by immunoSEQ multiplex PCR, yet TCRdb's version contains in-frame clones alone and is incomplete. The table includes about 200,000 clones, approximately 80% detected once. What was sequenced was PBMCs. These receptors came from a man aged 25 to 40 in good health and CMV-seronegative.

The chain combines TRBV18 with TRBJ2-3, with D possibly matching TRBD2 (7 bases). CDR3 size: 16 residues. Germline V gene data show CDR1 as KGHSH and CDR2 as LQKENI. The germline V and J ends were trimmed by 2 bases and 2 bases, with 14 bases remaining between them. CDR3 bases: TGTGCCAGCTCACCAGGGGCGGGGGCCCTCACAGATACGCAGTATTTT. Translating gives CASSPGAGALTDTQYF.

This clone appeared once. The chain recombines TRBV11-2 with TRBJ2-2, with D unclear. The V end lost 1 base, the J end lost 4 bases, and 10 bases lay between the germline ends. The CDR3 length is 15 residues. CDR1 is SGHAT and CDR2 is FQNNGV in the germline V gene. The CDR3 sequence: CASSLGLKPTGELFF. The CDR3 nucleotides are TGTGCCAGCAGCTTAGGGTTAAAGCCCACCGGGGAGCTGTTTTTT.

This clone was picked up one time. This rearrangement joins TRBV4-1 to TRBJ2-7, with 8 nucleotides matching TRBD1. This CDR3 is 16 amino acids long. V lost 3 bases to trimming and J lost 4 bases; unmatched junction nucleotides: 11. CDR1 is MGHRA, CDR2 YSYEKL, per germline. In DNA form, the CDR3 reads TGCGCCAGCAGCCACGGGACAGGTGGCTTCGAGTACGAGCAGTACTTC. Its translation: CASSHGTGGFEYEQYF.

The V gene is TRBV18, the J gene TRBJ2-1, with a tentative D call TRBD1 (6 bases). Germline CDR1 is KGHSH and CDR2 is LQKENI. This CDR3 is 13 amino acids long. The germline V and J ends were trimmed by 5 bases and 3 bases, with 8 bases remaining between them. CDR3 bases: TGTGCCAGCTCAACGACAGGCTACAATGAGCAGTTCTTC. Translating gives CASSTTGYNEQFF.

This clone was observed a handful of times. The rearrangement joins TRBV4-1 to TRBJ1-2; 7 nucleotides match TRBD1. In germline, CDR1 is MGHRA, CDR2 YSYEKL. Unmatched junction bases numbered 5, after V lost 3 bases and J lost 7 bases. CDR3 size: 13 residues. CDR3 amino acids: CASSQGQIGGYTF. The CDR3, as DNA: TGCGCCAGCAGCCAGGGACAGATCGGTGGCTACACCTTC.

V and J are TRBV28 and TRBJ1-1; 7 bases agree with TRBD1. CDR1 is MDHEN, CDR2 SYDVKM, per germline. The CDR3 runs to 12 residues. Trimming removed 6 bases from V and 5 bases from J; junction bases left unmatched: 3. The CDR3 coding sequence is TGTGCCAGCAGCTTCAGGGGGACTGAAGCTTTCTTT. It specifies CASSFRGTEAFF.

V is TRBV10-3 and J is TRBJ1-3; 7 nucleotides agree with TRBD1. The length of the CDR3 is 14 residues. Per germline, CDR1 ENHRY and CDR2 SYGVKD. Losses at the gene ends were 3 bases for V and 4 bases for J; bases not matched to a gene: 3. The CDR3 DNA is TGTGCCATCAGTGATAGGGGGCCCGGAAACACCATATATTTT. This sequence encodes CAISDRGPGNTIYF.

The chain carries TRBV11-3 and TRBJ2-3, with D hard to call. Germline CDR1 and CDR2: SGHNT and YENEEA. Trimming shortened V by 1 base and J by 4 bases, and 9 bases separated the two germline ends. This CDR3 contains 14 residues. The CDR3 sequence is CASSLVHGADTQYF. DNA of the CDR3: TGTGCCAGCAGCTTAGTCCATGGAGCAGATACGCAGTATTTT.

DNA of the CDR3: TGTGCCAGCAGTAGCTCTAGTTCTTCAAGCTCCTACGAGCAGTACTTC. It is translated as CASSSSSSSSSYEQYF. This sequence joins TRBV28 and TRBJ2-7; D gene unclear. The CDR3 is made up of 16 amino acids. Germline V lookup: CDR1 MDHEN, CDR2 SYDVKM. V lost 5 bases, J lost 0 bases, and 17 bases lay in between.

As for this clone: With a much larger clone just one base away, this may be a read error. The chain has TRBV7-3 and TRBJ1-1; D possibly corresponds to TRBD1 (6 bases). V lost 4 bases, J lost 1 base, and 7 bases lay in between. CDR1 is SGHTA, CDR2 FQGTGA, per germline. The length of the CDR3 is 13 residues. The CDR3 region has the DNA TGTGCCAGCAGCTCGACAGGGAACACTGAAGCTTTCTTT. Protein sequence: CASSSTGNTEAFF.

The CDR3 DNA reads TGTGCCAGCAGCTCGGGACTGGAGGTCGGTCAGCCCCAGCATTTT. This sequence encodes CASSSGLEVGQPQHF. This chain links TRBV5-6 with TRBJ1-5, with D perhaps matching TRBD1 (5 bases). Germline lookup yields CDR1 SGHDT and CDR2 YYEEEE. V was trimmed by 3 bases and J by 6 bases, leaving 16 bases between them. The CDR3 has 15 amino acids.

The rearrangement links TRBV7-8 to TRBJ2-1; possible D gene TRBD2, 5 bases. CDR3 length: 15 amino acids. Germline assignment: CDR1 SGHVS and CDR2 FQNEAQ. V was shortened by 1 base and J by 3 bases, with 10 bases between the two germline ends. In DNA, the CDR3 is TGTGCCAGCAGCTTAGGATCCGGGAACTACAATGAGCAGTTCTTC. Translation: CASSLGSGNYNEQFF.

The CDR3 is CASSLPGGLWTGELFF. The CDR3, as DNA: TGTGCCAGCAGCTTACCAGGGGGCTTGTGGACCGGGGAGCTGTTTTTT. The chain carries TRBV7-9 and TRBJ2-2; 8 positions match TRBD1. Losses at the gene ends were 2 bases for V and 5 bases for J; bases not matched to a gene: 7. The CDR3 sequence is 16 residues long. Per the germline V gene, CDR1 is SEHNR and CDR2 is FQNEAQ (reference sequence). Combining the CDR3 with reference TRBV7-9 and TRBJ2-2 gives the whole variable domain DTGVSQNPRHKITKRGQNVTFRCDPISEHNRLYWYRQTLGQGPEFLTYFQNEAQLEKSRLLSDRFSAERPKGSFSTLEIQRTEQGDSAMYLCASSLPGGLWTGELFFGEGSRLTVL.

This clone turned up a few times. The rearrangement links TRBV6-1 to TRBJ1-1; D might be TRBD1 (5 bases). CDR3 length equals 15 residues. CDR1 is MNHNS, CDR2 SASEGT, per germline. V lost 2 bases and J lost 7, with 17 bases in between. CDR3 nucleotides: TGTGCCAGCAGTGAAAGGCGTCCCAGGGCTGATGAAGCTTTCTTT. As protein: CASSERRPRADEAFF.

The chain combines TRBV5-6 with TRBJ1-3, with 7 positions matching TRBD1. J lost 0 bases, V lost 4 bases, and 7 bases had no gene match. CDR3 length: 16 amino acids. Germline V lookup: CDR1 SGHDT, CDR2 YYEEEE. This CDR3 reads CASSRRTGGSGNTIYF. CDR3 nucleotides: TGTGCCAGCAGCCGAAGGACAGGTGGCTCTGGAAACACCATATATTTT.

The gene calls are TRBV7-9 and TRBJ1-2; D possibly corresponds to TRBD1 (6 bases). With 1 base removed from V and 5 bases from J, the gap between germline ends came to 11 bases. The CDR3 is made up of 14 amino acids. CDR1 is SEHNR, CDR2 FQNEAQ, per germline (reference sequence). The CDR3 region has the DNA TGTGCCAGCAGCTTAGACGTCAGGGGATATGGCTACACCTTC. It yields the protein CASSLDVRGYGYTF.